This TCR beta chain was recorded in a study of identical twins. From the 5' RACE reads, TCRdb called clonotypes with MiXCR, one entry per CDR3 protein. The sample comprises a few hundred thousand distinct CDR3 sequences, 15% to 20% of which are singletons, and more than 10% rests with the top ten. This clonotype showed up many times. Trimming removed 3 bases from V and 0 bases from J, with 14 bases in between. The CDR3 spans 15 residues. Germline values: CDR1 SQVTM, CDR2 ANQGSEA. This rearrangement joins TRBV29-1 to TRBJ2-5, with D maybe TRBD2 (6 bases). The sample consisted of naive T cells sorted from blood. The sequence derives from a man aged 50 or older in good health. DNA of the CDR3: TGCAGCGTTGACCCCGGGAGTGGGTACCAAGAGACCCAGTACTTC. Protein sequence: CSVDPGSGYQETQYF.